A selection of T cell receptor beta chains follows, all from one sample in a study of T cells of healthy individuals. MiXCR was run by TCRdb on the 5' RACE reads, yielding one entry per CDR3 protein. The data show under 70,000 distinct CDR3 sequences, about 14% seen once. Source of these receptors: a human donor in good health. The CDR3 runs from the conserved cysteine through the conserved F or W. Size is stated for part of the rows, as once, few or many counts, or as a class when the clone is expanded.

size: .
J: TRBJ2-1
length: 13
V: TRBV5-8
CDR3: CASVLVVYNEQFF

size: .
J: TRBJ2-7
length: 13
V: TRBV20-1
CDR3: CSANHASSYEQYF

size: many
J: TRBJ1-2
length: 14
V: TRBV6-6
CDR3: CASSYSTANYGYTF

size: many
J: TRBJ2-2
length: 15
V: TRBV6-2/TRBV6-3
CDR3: CASSYDGRATGELFF

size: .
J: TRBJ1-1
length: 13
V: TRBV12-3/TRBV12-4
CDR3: CASSLTGATEAFF

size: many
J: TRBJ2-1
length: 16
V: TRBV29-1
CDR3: CSVADPGAKSYNEQFF

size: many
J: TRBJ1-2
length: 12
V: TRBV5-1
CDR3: CASSEGNYGYTF

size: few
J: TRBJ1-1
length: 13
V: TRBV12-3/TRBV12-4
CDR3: CASSLVSPAEAFF

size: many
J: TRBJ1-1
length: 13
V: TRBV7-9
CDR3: CASSLGQNAEAFF

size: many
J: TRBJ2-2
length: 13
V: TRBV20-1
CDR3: CSASGLRAGELFF

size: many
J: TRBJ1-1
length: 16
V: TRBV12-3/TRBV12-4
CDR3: CATYTGTGWSVAQAFF

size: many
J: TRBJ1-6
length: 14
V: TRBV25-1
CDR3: CASSEPGDNSPLHF

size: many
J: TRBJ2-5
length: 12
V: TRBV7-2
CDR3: CASSFGEETQYF

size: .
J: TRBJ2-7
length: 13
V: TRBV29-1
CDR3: CSVIARSSYEQYF

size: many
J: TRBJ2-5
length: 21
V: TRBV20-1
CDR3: CSARYLPRDQERGGDQETQYF

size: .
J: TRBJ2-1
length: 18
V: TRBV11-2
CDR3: CASSLGGLRESRYNEQFF

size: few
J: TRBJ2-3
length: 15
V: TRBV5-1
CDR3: CASSLDAGGPDTQYF

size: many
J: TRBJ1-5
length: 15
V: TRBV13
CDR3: CASSLGGRANHPQHF

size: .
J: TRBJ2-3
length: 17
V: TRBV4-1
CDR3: CASSQGAGLAGGDTQYF

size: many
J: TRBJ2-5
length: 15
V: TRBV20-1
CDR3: CSARDRLAVKWTQYF

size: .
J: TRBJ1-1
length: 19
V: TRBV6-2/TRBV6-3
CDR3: CASSYSKSNSGTSNTEAFF

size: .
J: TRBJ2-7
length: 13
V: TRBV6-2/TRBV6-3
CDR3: CASRGQGAYEQYF

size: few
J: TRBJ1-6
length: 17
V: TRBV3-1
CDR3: CASSHSMDRARNSPLHF